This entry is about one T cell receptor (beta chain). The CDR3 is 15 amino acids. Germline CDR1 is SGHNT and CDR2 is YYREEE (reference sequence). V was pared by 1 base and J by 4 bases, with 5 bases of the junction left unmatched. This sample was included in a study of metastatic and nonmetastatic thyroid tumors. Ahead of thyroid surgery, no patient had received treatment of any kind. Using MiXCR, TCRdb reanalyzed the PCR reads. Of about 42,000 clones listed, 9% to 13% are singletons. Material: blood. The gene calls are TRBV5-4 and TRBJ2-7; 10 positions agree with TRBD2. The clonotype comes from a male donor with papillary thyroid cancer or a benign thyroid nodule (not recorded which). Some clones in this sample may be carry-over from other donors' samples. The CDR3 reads CASSLTSGTRYEQYF. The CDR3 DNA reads TGTGCCAGCAGCTTGACTAGCGGGACGCGGTACGAGCAGTACTTC.